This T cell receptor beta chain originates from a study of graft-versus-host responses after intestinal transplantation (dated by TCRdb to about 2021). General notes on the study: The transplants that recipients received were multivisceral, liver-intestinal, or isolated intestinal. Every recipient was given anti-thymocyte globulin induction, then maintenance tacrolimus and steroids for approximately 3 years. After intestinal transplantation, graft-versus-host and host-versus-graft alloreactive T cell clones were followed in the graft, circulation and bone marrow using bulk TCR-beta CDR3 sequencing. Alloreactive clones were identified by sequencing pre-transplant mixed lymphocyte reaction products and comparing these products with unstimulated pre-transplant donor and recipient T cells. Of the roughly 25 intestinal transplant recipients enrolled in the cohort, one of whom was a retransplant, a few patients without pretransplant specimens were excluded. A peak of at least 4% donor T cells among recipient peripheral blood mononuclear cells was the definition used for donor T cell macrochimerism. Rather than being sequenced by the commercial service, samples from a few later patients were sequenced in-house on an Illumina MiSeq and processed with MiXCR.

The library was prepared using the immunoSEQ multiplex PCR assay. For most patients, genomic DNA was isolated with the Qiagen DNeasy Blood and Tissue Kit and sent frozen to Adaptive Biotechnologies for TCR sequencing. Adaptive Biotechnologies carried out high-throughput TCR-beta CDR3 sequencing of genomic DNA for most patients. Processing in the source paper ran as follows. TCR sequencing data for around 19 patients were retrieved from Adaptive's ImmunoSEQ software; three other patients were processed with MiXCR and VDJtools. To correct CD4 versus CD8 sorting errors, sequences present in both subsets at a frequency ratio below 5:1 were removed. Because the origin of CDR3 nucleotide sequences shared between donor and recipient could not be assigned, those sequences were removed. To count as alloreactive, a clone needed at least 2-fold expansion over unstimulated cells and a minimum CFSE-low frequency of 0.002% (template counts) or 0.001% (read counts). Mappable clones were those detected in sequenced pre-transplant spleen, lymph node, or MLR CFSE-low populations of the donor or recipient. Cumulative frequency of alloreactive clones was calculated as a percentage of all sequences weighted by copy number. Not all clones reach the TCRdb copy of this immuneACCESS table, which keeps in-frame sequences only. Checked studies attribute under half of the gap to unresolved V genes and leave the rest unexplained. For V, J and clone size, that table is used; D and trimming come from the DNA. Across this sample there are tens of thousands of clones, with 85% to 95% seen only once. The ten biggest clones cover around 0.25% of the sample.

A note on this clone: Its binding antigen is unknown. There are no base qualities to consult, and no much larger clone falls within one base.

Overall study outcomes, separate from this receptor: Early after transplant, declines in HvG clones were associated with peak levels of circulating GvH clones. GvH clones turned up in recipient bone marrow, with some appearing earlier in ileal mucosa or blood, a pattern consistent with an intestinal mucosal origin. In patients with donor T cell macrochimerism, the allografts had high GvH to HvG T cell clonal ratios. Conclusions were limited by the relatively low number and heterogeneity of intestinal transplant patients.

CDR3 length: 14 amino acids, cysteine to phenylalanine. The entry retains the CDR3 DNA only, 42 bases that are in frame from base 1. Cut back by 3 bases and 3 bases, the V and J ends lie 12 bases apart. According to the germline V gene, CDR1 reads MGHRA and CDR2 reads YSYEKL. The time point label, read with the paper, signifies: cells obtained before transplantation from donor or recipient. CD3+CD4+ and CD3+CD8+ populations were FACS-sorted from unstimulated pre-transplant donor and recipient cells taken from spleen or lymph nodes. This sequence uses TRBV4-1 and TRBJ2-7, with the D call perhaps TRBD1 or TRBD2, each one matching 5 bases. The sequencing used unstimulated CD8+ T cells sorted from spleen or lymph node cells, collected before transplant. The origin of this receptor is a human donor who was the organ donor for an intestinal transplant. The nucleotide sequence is TGCGCCAGCAGCCATCGGGACGAGGACTACGAGCAGTACTTC. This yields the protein CASSHRDEDYEQYF.